This TCR beta chain emerged from a study of cytomegalovirus exposure and HLA in healthy donors (dated by TCRdb to the late 2010s). Regarding the study in general: In an earlier analysis of around 540 of the donors, 276 Gb of sequence data and 90 million to 120 million unique TCR beta sequences from about 190 million T cells were reported. An early release covering 550 to 650 HLA-typed donors comprised roughly 300 gigabases of sequencing data and tens of millions of unique TCR sequences. The genetic ancestry cluster associated with self-reported Caucasian donors included 80% to 90% of the roughly 410 genotyped donors. The study was designed to test whether signatures of past pathogen exposure could be identified by cataloging public T cell receptors. Using immunosequencing, the study profiled T cell repertoires from fewer than 850 subjects and related those repertoires to cytomegalovirus serostatus. A separate validation cohort of roughly 130 different subjects was used in addition to the approximately 640-subject first cohort. To predict cytomegalovirus infection status, the study combined high-throughput TCR immunosequencing, statistical association of individual TCRs with disease status, and machine learning. In a later analysis, previously published TCR beta repertoires from more than 500 donors were re-analyzed and high-resolution HLA genotyping was added so that TCR occurrence patterns could be studied. In the later analysis, no new phenotypic data were used to find candidate immune exposures; instead, reliance was placed on TCR beta sequences and their occurrence across donors. An earlier analysis of 587 of the donors applied high-throughput TCR beta sequencing to assess whether each TCR beta V gene segment acted as functional or pseudogenic. Donor age, sex, ethnicity and CMV serostatus were compiled together with the repertoire data. A later genetic analysis used genome-wide SNP genotypes for 398 of the 666 donors, treating that subset as a discovery cohort. Every repertoire in the discovery cohort had been generated on one and the same sequencing platform. HLA typing included class I and class II loci at four-digit resolution. Typing coverage varied by locus: roughly 620-640 donors for A, B, C, DRB1 and DQB1; roughly 520 for DQA1; some 610 for DPA1; fewer than 480 for DPB1. Roughly five DR-DQ haplotypes were treated as single units for association and clustering because of strong linkage in the cohort. Among 300 to 500 genotyped donors of the cohort, an average of around 220,000 unique TCR beta nucleotide sequences was sequenced per donor, of which approximately 18% were non-productive. Overall study outcomes, separate from this receptor: Most CMV-associated TCR beta chains appeared to be HLA-restricted in a later analysis, and the HLA associations seemed to be driven largely by CMV exposure. Correlated functional status among segregating V segments might reflect linkage disequilibrium, but an unknown experimental factor could not be ruled out. Across donors, most TCR sequences were observed very rarely, whereas some public TCRs were present in many individuals. Strong co-occurrence of HLA alleles, especially DR and DQ, made assigning TCR associations to individual alleles difficult. In an earlier analysis of more than 450 of the donors, most TCR beta V segments were observed in productive rearrangements about 87% or about 30% of the time, broadly matching IMGT annotations. Three of the identified cytomegalovirus-associated TCR beta chains were confirmed in vitro to be specific for cytomegalovirus antigens. Specific HLA alleles were associated with more than 15,000 TCR beta sequences at a false discovery rate of 0.05 in a later analysis. In the study, 150 to 200 TCR beta chains were listed as associated with cytomegalovirus. Because counts were too low, some 16 rarely observed V segments, including chromosome 9 orphons, were excluded from the earlier analysis of 587 of the donors. In a later analysis, the rate of TCR association differed among HLA loci, with DRB1 alleles having the most associated TCRs and HLA-C alleles having the fewest. A later genetic analysis reported fewer N-insertions in productive TCRs among donors in an Asian-associated ancestry cluster than the roughly 700-donor mean. HLA typing was unavailable for some donors at each locus, so association tests used only the typed subset. According to the authors, the approach could potentially be generalized to other disease states and immunological phenotypes. V-gene and J-gene trimming of TCR beta chains was associated with a missense DCLRE1C variant in a later genetic analysis, and the association was replicated in an independent cohort. Compared with equally common non-associated chains, HLA-associated TCR beta chains in a later analysis were more clonally expanded and had lower generation probabilities. A later analysis reported that several top co-occurrence clusters appeared linked to parvovirus B19, influenza, CMV and Epstein-Barr virus. A cluster of highly shared sequence variants was judged likely to represent a technical artifact of the sequencing pipeline. In this cohort, only TCR beta chains were sequenced, and detectable features were limited by the absence of alpha or paired-chain data. Roughly uniform sequencing depth across donors was assumed in presence/absence analyses, although this assumption may not hold. Immune exposure information for the cohort was limited to CMV serostatus. In both the original and validation cohorts, the classifier was reported to diagnose cytomegalovirus status with high specificity and sensitivity. A further reported finding was that TCR beta sequences accurately predicted the HLA-A and HLA-B alleles for most subjects in the first cohort.

Preparation of the library involved the immunoSEQ multiplex PCR assay. The multiplex PCR relied on a mix of 60 forward primers for TCR Vbeta segments and 13 reverse primers for TCR Jbeta segments. The CDR3 region of rearranged TCR beta genes was amplified from genomic DNA by a multiplex PCR assay. On the Illumina HiSeq System, the amplified TCR beta libraries were sequenced as 87-base-pair reads. Concerning the study's data processing: In a later analysis, tens of millions of unique TCR beta chains were counted across the roughly 670 repertoires, and roughly 10 million of these chains were shared by at least two donors. A nearest-neighbor algorithm error-corrected the raw reads and collapsed the reads into unique sequences, merging closely related sequences to remove PCR and sequencing errors. To assign V, D and J gene segments, CDR3 sequences were aligned to IMGT reference sequences. For a sequence to be retained, a match of at least six nucleotides to both a V gene segment and a J gene segment was required. Rearrangements were classified as productive when the CDR3 lacked stop codons and remained in frame with V and J, and all other rearrangements were classified as non-productive. Following IMGT convention, CDR3 was defined as the stretch from the second conserved V-encoded cysteine up to the conserved J-encoded phenylalanine. In an earlier analysis of around 570 of the donors, sequences lacking an unambiguous match to a single V gene segment were excluded. In an earlier analysis of several hundred of the donors, V segments were called functional above 56.7% productive rearrangements and were called segregating when the between-donor standard deviation exceeded 5%. A statistical classification framework was built for diagnosing cytomegalovirus status from the catalog of TCR beta chain sequences. In a later analysis, V and J genes were assigned by comparing TCR nucleotide sequences against IMGT/GENE-DB human TR gene sequences. In a later analysis, CDR3 sequences and most-parsimonious VDJ recombination scenarios were assigned using the TCRdist pipeline. A later analysis defined each TCR beta chain by its CDR3 amino acid sequence plus V-gene family, and excluded reads lacking a unique V-gene family. To address suspected cross-contamination and a sequencing artifact, a later analysis removed roughly 580 highly shared, low-generation-probability nucleotide sequences. In a later analysis, a clonal expansion index was calculated for each public chain from normalized within-repertoire ranks of inferred template counts. A later analysis computed generation probabilities with a VDJ recombination model fitted to out-of-frame rearrangements, and checked the results against IGoR. A later analysis scored TCR-TCR, TCR-HLA and TCR-CMV co-occurrence with hypergeometric tests, applying a repertoire-size bias correction to TCR pairs. To estimate false discovery rates, a later analysis permuted the HLA or CMV assignments 20 times. In a later analysis, co-occurring TCRs were grouped using DBSCAN, and TCRdist sequence similarity was added for clustering within HLA-allele-positive subsets. Repertoires with fewer than 30,000 or more than 120,000 public chains were left out of co-occurrence clustering, as were four to six repertoires with anomalous nucleotide sharing. Held by TCRdb, this immuneACCESS table contains in-frame sequences only and omits some clones. Under half of the omission traces to an unresolved V gene where checked; the cause of the rest is unknown. The V and J calls and clone size are taken from that table; D and trimming were inferred from the DNA. This sample comprises under 170,000 clones, around 60% of them detected only once. Approximately 7% of the sample is taken by the ten largest.

This clone was seen only a few times. Its cognate antigen has yet to be identified. There are no base qualities to consult, and no much larger clone falls within one base. The cohort comprised around 700 healthy bone marrow donors. At the time of sampling, every cohort member was nominally healthy, though immune exposures that went unrecorded were likely present. The donor was CMV seropositive and was included in the group of 250 to 350 seropositive cohort members. A peripheral blood sample was provided by each donor, and peripheral blood mononuclear cells were used for TCR beta sequencing. Genomic DNA was extracted from the blood cell samples with the Qiagen DNeasy Blood Extraction Kit. The TCR was taken from a woman aged 60-75 years in good health and CMV-seropositive. What was sequenced was PBMCs.

The nucleotides are TGTGCCAGTAAAAACAGGGGTGGCGGGGAGCTGTTTTTT. The encoded protein is CASKNRGGGELFF. The rearrangement joined TRBV19 to TRBJ2-2; the junction holds 7 bases that match TRBD1. Based on the germline V gene (reference sequence), the CDR1 and CDR2 sequences are LNHDA and SQIVND. Taken from cysteine to phenylalanine, the CDR3 has 13 residues. Only CDR3 DNA remains: 39 bases, in frame from the first base. V has 7 bases trimmed and J has 7 bases trimmed; junction bases matching no gene number 6.